A selection of T cell receptor beta chains follows, all from one sample in a study of blood T cell repertoires in COVID-19. TCRdb's copy holds only in-frame clones and misses some; the assay was immunoSEQ multiplex PCR. The sample records 130,000 or so clones, 86% being singletons. Sequencing was carried out using peripheral blood. These receptors came from an older woman with COVID-19, enrolled during active disease. The CDR3 runs from the conserved cysteine through the conserved F or W. D genes are given only for firm matches. Rows may omit the clone size; those that give it use once, few, many or a size class.

j_call v_call d_call clone_size cdr3_aa cdr3_nt
TRBJ2-3 TRBV5-1 TRBD2 - CASSPRPSGLAGGTNTQYF TGCGCCAGCAGCCCGCGACCTTCGGGACTAGCGGGGGGCACAAATACGCAGTATTTT
TRBJ2-1 TRBV10-3 - - CAPSCGYNEQFF TGTGCCCCATCTTGCGGTTACAATGAGCAGTTCTTC
TRBJ1-2 TRBV18 - - CASLPSGTANYGYTF TGTGCCAGCTTACCATCCGGGACTGCGAACTATGGCTACACCTTC
TRBJ1-6 TRBV6-1 - - CASSESPFSYNSPLHF TGTGCCAGCAGTGAAAGCCCGTTCTCCTATAATTCACCCCTCCACTTT
TRBJ1-5 TRBV10-3 TRBD1 few CAIGTASQPQHF TGTGCCATAGGGACAGCTTCCCAGCCCCAGCATTTT
TRBJ1-2 TRBV7-2 TRBD1 - CASSLVTGDGYTF TGTGCCAGCAGCTTAGTGACAGGGGATGGCTACACCTTC
TRBJ2-1 TRBV4-1 TRBD1 - CASSQEGQGRYNEQFF TGCGCCAGCAGCCAGGAGGGACAGGGTCGCTACAATGAGCAGTTCTTC
TRBJ2-3 TRBV7-2 - - CASSPGYPEDTQYF TGTGCCAGCAGCCCAGGGTATCCTGAAGATACGCAGTATTTT
TRBJ1-3 TRBV5-4 - - CASTQGSGNTIYF TGTGCCAGCACCCAGGGCTCTGGAAACACCATATATTTT
TRBJ2-7 TRBV13 TRBD2 - CASSTGTSAEEQYF TGTGCCAGCAGCACTGGGACTAGCGCCGAAGAGCAGTACTTC
TRBJ2-1 TRBV6-4 TRBD1 - CASSATVQGHLGKEQFF TGTGCCAGCAGTGCCACCGTACAGGGGCATTTGGGCAAGGAGCAGTTCTTC
TRBJ1-3 TRBV5-1 - - CASSLARGARNTIYF TGCGCCAGCAGCTTGGCCCGGGGGGCACGAAACACCATATATTTT
TRBJ2-2 TRBV2 TRBD1 few CASRTNRGDTGELFF TGTGCCAGCAGGACAAACAGGGGGGACACCGGGGAGCTGTTTTTT
TRBJ1-6 TRBV6-5 - - CASKTENNSPLHF TGTGCCAGCAAGACGGAGAATAATTCACCCCTCCACTTT
TRBJ1-3 TRBV5-5 - - CASSLRGGNTIYF TGTGCCAGCAGCTTACGGGGTGGAAACACCATATATTTT
TRBJ1-1 TRBV28 - - CASVKSGLAEAFF TGTGCCAGCGTGAAGTCAGGGCTAGCGGAAGCTTTCTTT
TRBJ1-3 TRBV7-6 TRBD1 - CASSIRQGSSGNTIYF TGTGCCAGCAGCATCAGACAGGGGAGCTCTGGAAACACCATATATTTT
TRBJ2-1 TRBV7-3 - - CASSLVGRGNEQFF TGTGCCAGCAGCTTAGTAGGTAGGGGCAATGAGCAGTTCTTC
TRBJ2-2 TRBV5-1 TRBD1 - CASSLDRGVAGELFF TGCGCCAGCAGCTTGGACAGGGGAGTGGCCGGGGAGCTGTTTTTT
TRBJ1-5 TRBV4-1 - - CASSFLGDNQPQHF TGCGCCAGCAGCTTTCTGGGGGACAACCAGCCCCAGCATTTT
TRBJ1-1 TRBV27 - - CASSFTTNTEAFF TGTGCCAGCAGTTTCACAACGAACACTGAAGCTTTCTTT
TRBJ1-3 TRBV7-2 - - CASSQGYSGNTIYF TGTGCCAGCAGCCAGGGGTACTCTGGAAACACCATATATTTT
TRBJ2-7 TRBV5-6 - once CASSAFDSAASYEQYF TGTGCCAGCAGCGCTTTTGACAGTGCAGCCTCCTACGAGCAGTACTTC
TRBJ1-1 TRBV19 - - CASRTTGNTEAFF TGTGCCAGTAGAACGACGGGGAACACTGAAGCTTTCTTT
TRBJ1-5 TRBV2 - once CASSERRQYNQPQHF TGTGCCAGCAGTGAGCGCCGACAGTACAATCAGCCCCAGCATTTT
TRBJ2-7 TRBV29-1 - - CSVGRDTAYEQYF TGCAGCGTTGGACGGGACACCGCCTACGAGCAGTACTTC
TRBJ1-1 TRBV29-1 - - CSGGGGDTEAFF TGCAGCGGCGGCGGGGGCGACACTGAAGCTTTCTTT
TRBJ2-3 TRBV19 TRBD2 - CASSIRARTSGGYLDTQYF TGTGCCAGTAGTATTCGCGCCCGGACTAGCGGGGGGTATCTAGATACGCAGTATTTT
TRBJ1-3 TRBV4-1 TRBD1 - CASNPTGITGNTIYF TGCGCCAGCAACCCGACAGGGATCACTGGAAACACCATATATTTT
TRBJ1-3 TRBV5-1 - - CASSFSHLSGNTIYF TGCGCCAGCAGCTTCAGTCACCTCTCTGGAAACACCATATATTTT
TRBJ2-5 TRBV28 TRBD1 - CASSLWGQGEAETQYF TGTGCCAGCAGTTTATGGGGACAGGGGGAGGCAGAGACCCAGTACTTC
TRBJ2-1 TRBV30 TRBD2 - CAWSPTGRVSYNEQFF TGTGCCTGGAGTCCCACGGGGAGGGTCTCCTACAATGAGCAGTTCTTC
TRBJ2-2 TRBV18 TRBD1 - CASSQGQGDTGELFF TGTGCCAGCTCCCAGGGACAGGGTGACACCGGGGAGCTGTTTTTT
TRBJ2-2 TRBV7-9 TRBD2 few CASSPGLAGNTGELFF TGTGCCAGCAGCCCTGGACTAGCGGGGAACACCGGGGAGCTGTTTTTT
TRBJ2-5 TRBV7-9 - - CASSLLRPSAGLQETQYF TGTGCCAGCAGCTTGCTGCGGCCCTCAGCGGGCCTACAAGAGACCCAGTACTTC
TRBJ2-7 TRBV6-1 TRBD2 - CASSDRAGVPSSYEQYF TGTGCCAGCAGTGATAGAGCGGGGGTCCCCTCCTCCTACGAGCAGTACTTC
TRBJ2-5 TRBV11-3 TRBD2 - CASSTGTGGAQYF TGTGCCAGCAGCACCGGGACCGGGGGGGCCCAGTACTTC
TRBJ2-3 TRBV7-9 TRBD1 - CASRRYGQGLSDTQYF TGTGCCAGCAGAAGGTACGGACAGGGTCTCTCAGATACGCAGTATTTT
TRBJ1-2 TRBV7-2 - - CASSLNRNYGYTF TGTGCCAGCAGCTTAAACAGAAACTATGGCTACACCTTC
TRBJ1-2 TRBV5-1 TRBD1 - CASSLASGTGRGYTF TGCGCCAGCAGCTTAGCCTCCGGGACAGGGCGAGGCTACACCTTC
TRBJ2-5 TRBV5-4 TRBD2 - CASSLVSGGAETQYF TGTGCCAGCAGCTTGGTGAGCGGGGGGGCGGAGACCCAGTACTTC
TRBJ1-1 TRBV30 - - CAWSVDSPYPEAFF TGTGCCTGGAGTGTTGACAGCCCGTACCCTGAAGCTTTCTTT
TRBJ2-6 TRBV2 - - CASSAEAGILSGANVLTF TGTGCCAGCAGTGCCGAAGCAGGGATCTTGTCTGGGGCCAACGTCCTGACTTTC
TRBJ1-1 TRBV14 TRBD1 - CASSLDRGTEAFF TGTGCCAGCAGCCTGGACAGGGGTACTGAAGCTTTCTTT
TRBJ1-4 TRBV15 - - CATSRGLNEKLFF TGTGCCACCAGCAGAGGACTGAATGAAAAACTGTTTTTT
TRBJ2-5 TRBV28 - - CASNPFLTGIGQETQYF TGTGCCAGCAACCCGTTCCTGACAGGTATAGGGCAAGAGACCCAGTACTTC
TRBJ1-5 TRBV24-1 - few CATSDPGQGNQPQHF TGTGCCACCAGTGATCCGGGACAAGGCAATCAGCCCCAGCATTTT
TRBJ2-2 TRBV27 - few CASRKPGQNTGELFF TGTGCCAGCCGTAAACCGGGACAAAACACCGGGGAGCTGTTTTTT
TRBJ2-2 TRBV5-1 - - CASSVTSVNTGELFF TGCGCCAGCAGCGTAACAAGCGTGAACACCGGGGAGCTGTTTTTT
TRBJ1-5 TRBV6-5 - - CASNDSRDQPQHF TGTGCCAGCAACGATAGCAGGGATCAGCCCCAGCATTTT
TRBJ1-1 TRBV18 TRBD1 - CASSPRRDRGDTEAFF TGTGCCAGCTCACCAAGGCGGGACAGGGGGGACACTGAAGCTTTCTTT
TRBJ1-4 TRBV6-5 - few CASSYSQATHPGKLFF TGTGCCAGCAGTTACTCACAGGCGACCCATCCAGGAAAACTGTTTTTT
TRBJ1-3 TRBV3-1/TRBV3-2 - - CASRLEDTIYF TGTGCCAGCAGATTAGAAGACACCATATATTTT